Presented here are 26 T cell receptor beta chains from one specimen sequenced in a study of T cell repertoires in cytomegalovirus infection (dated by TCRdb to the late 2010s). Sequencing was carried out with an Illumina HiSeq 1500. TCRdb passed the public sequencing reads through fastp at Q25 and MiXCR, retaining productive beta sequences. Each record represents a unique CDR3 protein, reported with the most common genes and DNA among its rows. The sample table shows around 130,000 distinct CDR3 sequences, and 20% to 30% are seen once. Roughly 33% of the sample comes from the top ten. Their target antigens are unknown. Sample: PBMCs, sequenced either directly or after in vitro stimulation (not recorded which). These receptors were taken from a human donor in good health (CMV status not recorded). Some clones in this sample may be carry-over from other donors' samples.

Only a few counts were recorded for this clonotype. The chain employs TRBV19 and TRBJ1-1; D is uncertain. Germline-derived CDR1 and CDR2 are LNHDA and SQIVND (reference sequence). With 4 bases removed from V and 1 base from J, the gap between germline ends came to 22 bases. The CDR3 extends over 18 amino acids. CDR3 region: CASSRHPSRAGENTEAFF. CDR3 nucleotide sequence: TGTGCCAGTAGTAGGCACCCCAGTAGGGCAGGTGAGAACACTGAAGCTTTCTTT. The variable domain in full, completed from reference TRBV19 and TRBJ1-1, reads DGGITQSPKYLFRKEGQNVTLSCEQNLNHDAMYWYRQDPGQGLRLIYYSQIVNDFQKGDIAEGYSVSREKKESFPLTVTSAQKNPTAFYLCASSRHPSRAGENTEAFFGQGTRLTVV.

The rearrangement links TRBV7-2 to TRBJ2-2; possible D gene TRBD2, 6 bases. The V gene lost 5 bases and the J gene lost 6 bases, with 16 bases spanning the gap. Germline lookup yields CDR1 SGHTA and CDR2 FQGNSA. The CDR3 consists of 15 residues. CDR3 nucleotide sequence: TGTGCCAGCAGCCCAGAGACTAGGGTGGCCGGGGAGCTGTTTTTT. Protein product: CASSPETRVAGELFF.

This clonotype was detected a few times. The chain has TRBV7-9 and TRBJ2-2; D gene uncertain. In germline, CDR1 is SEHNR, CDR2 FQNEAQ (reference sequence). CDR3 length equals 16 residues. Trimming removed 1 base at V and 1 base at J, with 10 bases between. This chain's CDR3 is CASSLVRQLNTGELFF. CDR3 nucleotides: TGTGCCAGCAGCTTAGTTCGGCAGCTGAACACCGGGGAGCTGTTTTTT.

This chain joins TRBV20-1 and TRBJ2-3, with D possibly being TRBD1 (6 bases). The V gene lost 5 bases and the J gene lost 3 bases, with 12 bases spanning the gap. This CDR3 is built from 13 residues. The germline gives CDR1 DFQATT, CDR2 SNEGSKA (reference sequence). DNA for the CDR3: TGCAGTGCTGAACAGGGTTGGACAGATACGCAGTATTTT. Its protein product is CSAEQGWTDTQYF.

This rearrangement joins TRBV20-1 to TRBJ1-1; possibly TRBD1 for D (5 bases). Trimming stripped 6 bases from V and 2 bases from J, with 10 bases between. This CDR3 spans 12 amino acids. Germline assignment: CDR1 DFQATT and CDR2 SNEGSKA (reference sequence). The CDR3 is CSALGLNTEAFF. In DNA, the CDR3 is TGCAGTGCCTTGGGACTAAACACTGAAGCTTTCTTT.

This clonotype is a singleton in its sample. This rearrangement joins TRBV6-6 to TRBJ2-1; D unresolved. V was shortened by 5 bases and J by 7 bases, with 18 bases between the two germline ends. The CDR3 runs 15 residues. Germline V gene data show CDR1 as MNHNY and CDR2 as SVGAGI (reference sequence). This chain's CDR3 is CASSGPARARNEQFF. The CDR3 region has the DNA TGTGCCAGCAGTGGTCCCGCTAGGGCCAGAAATGAGCAGTTCTTC.

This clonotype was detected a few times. Written as DNA, the CDR3 is TGTGCCAGCAGGTGGGACAGACACACAGATACGCAGTATTTT. Protein: CASRWDRHTDTQYF. This chain uses TRBV12-3 or TRBV12-4 with TRBJ2-3; 7 bases are shared with TRBD1. The CDR3 has 14 residues. The trim removed 6 bases at V and 2 bases at J, leaving 5 bases unmatched.

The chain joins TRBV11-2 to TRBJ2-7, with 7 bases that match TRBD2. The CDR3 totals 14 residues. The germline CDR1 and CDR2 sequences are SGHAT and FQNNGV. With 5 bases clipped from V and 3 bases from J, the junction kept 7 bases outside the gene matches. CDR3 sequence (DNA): TGTGCCAGCAGCCCTAGCGGAGGGGACTACGAGCAGTACTTC. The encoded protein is CASSPSGGDYEQYF.

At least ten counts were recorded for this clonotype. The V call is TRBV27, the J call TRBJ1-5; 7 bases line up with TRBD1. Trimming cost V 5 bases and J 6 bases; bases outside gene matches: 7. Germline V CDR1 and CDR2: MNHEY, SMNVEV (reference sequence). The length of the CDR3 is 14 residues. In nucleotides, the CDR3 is TGTGCCAGCAGTGATCACACAGGGGTTCAGCCCCAGCATTTT. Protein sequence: CASSDHTGVQPQHF.

The CDR3 spells CASSLRLAGPYNEQFF. In DNA form, the CDR3 reads TGCGCCAGCAGCTTACGACTAGCGGGACCCTACAATGAGCAGTTCTTC. The chain couples TRBV5-1 to TRBJ2-1; 11 nucleotides agree with TRBD2. After removal of 2 bases from V and 2 bases from J, the junction contained 3 bases not matched to a gene. The CDR3 has 16 amino acids. The germline CDR1 and CDR2 sequences are SGHRS and YFSETQ. The whole variable domain, remainder taken from reference TRBV5-1 and TRBJ2-1, is KAGVTQTPRYLIKTRGQQVTLSCSPISGHRSVSWYQQTPGQGLQFLFEYFSETQRNKGNFPGRFSGRQFSNSRSEMNVSTLELGDSALYLCASSLRLAGPYNEQFFGPGTRLTVL.

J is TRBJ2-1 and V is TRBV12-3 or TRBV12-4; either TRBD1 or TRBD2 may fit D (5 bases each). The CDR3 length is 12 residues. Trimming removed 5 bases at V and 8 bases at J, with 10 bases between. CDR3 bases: TGTGCCAGCAGTCCCAGGGAGCATGAGCAGTTCTTC. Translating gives CASSPREHEQFF.

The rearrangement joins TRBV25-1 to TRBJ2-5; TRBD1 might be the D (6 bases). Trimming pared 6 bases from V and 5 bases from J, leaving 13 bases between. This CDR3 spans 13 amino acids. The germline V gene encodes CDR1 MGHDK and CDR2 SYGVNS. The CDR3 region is CASRAGVLETQYF. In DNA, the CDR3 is TGTGCCAGCAGGGCAGGGGTGTTGGAGACCCAGTACTTC.

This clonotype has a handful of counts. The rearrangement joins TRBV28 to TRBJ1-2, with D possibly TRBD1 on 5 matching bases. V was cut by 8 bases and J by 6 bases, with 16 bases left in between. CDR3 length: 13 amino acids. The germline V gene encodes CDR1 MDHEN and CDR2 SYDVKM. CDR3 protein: CASGSGRANGYTF. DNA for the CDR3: TGTGCCAGCGGGTCGGGCAGGGCGAATGGCTACACCTTC.

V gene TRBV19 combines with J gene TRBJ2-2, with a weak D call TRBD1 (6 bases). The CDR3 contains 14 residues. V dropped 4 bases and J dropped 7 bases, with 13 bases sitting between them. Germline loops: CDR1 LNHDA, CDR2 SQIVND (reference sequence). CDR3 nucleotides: TGTGCCAGTAGTAAAGTACAGGGCATCGGGGAGCTGTTTTTT. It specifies CASSKVQGIGELFF.

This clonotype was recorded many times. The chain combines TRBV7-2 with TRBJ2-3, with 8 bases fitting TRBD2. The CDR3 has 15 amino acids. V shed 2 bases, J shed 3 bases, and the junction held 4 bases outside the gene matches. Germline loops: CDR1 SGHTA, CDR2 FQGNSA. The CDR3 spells CASSLNLAGTDTQYF. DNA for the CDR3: TGTGCCAGCAGCTTAAATCTAGCGGGTACAGATACGCAGTATTTT.

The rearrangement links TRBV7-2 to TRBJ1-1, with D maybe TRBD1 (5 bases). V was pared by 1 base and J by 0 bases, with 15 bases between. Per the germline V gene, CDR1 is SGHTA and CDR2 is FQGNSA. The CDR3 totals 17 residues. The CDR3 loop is CASSLVPGRGMNTEAFF. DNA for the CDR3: TGTGCCAGCAGCTTAGTCCCAGGGAGGGGTATGAACACTGAAGCTTTCTTT.

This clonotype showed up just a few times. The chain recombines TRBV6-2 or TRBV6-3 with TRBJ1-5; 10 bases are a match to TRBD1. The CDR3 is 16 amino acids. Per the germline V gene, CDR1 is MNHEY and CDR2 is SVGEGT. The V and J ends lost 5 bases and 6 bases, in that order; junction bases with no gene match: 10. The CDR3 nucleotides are TGTGCCAGCAGTAAAAACCGGGACAGGGGATCTCAGCCCCAGCATTTT. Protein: CASSKNRDRGSQPQHF.

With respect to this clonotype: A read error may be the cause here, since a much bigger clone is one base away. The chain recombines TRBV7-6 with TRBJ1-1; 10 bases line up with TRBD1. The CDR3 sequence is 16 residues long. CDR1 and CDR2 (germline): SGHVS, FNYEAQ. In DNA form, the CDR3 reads TGTGCCAACAGCACACCGGGACAGGGGAGAAGCACTGAAGCTTTCTTT. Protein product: CANSTPGQGRSTEAFF.

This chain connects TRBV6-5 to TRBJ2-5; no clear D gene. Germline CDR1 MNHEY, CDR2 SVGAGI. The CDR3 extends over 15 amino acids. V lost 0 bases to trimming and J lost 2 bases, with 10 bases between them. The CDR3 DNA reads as TGTGCCAGCAGTTACTCTGCGGCGGAGCAAGAGACCCAGTACTTC. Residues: CASSYSAAEQETQYF.

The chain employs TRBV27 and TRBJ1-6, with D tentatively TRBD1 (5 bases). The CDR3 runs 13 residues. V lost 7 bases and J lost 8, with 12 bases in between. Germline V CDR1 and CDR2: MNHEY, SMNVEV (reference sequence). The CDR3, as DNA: TGTGCCAGCACCTTAGGGGCCCATTCACCCCTCCACTTT. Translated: CASTLGAHSPLHF.

CDR3 coding DNA: TGTGCCAGCAGCTTAGGACAGAGCACAGATACGCAGTATTTT. Translation gives CASSLGQSTDTQYF. The genes are TRBV7-2 and TRBJ2-3, with D perhaps TRBD1 (5 bases). Trimming removed 1 base from V and 0 bases from J, with 5 bases in between. Germline CDR1 is SGHTA and CDR2 is FQGNSA. This CDR3 has 14 amino acids.

The DNA of the CDR3 is TGTGCCAGCAGACAACCGGGGCCGGGGTCGGAGACCCAGTACTTC. Its translation: CASRQPGPGSETQYF. The chain links TRBV7-2 to TRBJ2-5; D assignment may be TRBD1 or TRBD2 (5 bases each). The CDR3 spans 15 residues. Germline values: CDR1 SGHTA, CDR2 FQGNSA. V dropped 6 bases and J dropped 5 bases, with 19 bases sitting between them.

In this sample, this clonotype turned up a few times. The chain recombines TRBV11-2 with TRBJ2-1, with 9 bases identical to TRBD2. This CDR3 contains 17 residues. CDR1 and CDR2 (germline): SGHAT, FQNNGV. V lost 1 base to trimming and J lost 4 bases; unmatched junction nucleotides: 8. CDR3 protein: CASSLVASGTPYNEQFF. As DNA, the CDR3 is TGTGCCAGCAGCTTAGTGGCTAGCGGGACCCCTTACAATGAGCAGTTCTTC.

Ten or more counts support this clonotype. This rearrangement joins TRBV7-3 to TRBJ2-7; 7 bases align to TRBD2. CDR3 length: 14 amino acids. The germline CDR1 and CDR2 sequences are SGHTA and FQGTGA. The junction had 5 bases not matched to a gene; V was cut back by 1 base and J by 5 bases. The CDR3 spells CASSLNGGSNEQYF. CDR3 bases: TGTGCCAGCAGCTTAAACGGCGGGAGCAACGAGCAGTACTTC.

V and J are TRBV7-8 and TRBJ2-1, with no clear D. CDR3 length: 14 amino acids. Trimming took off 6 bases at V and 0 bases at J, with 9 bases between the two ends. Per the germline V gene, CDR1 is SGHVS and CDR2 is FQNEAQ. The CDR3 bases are TGTGCCAGCAGTTACTCCCCCTCCTACAATGAGCAGTTCTTC. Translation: CASSYSPSYNEQFF.

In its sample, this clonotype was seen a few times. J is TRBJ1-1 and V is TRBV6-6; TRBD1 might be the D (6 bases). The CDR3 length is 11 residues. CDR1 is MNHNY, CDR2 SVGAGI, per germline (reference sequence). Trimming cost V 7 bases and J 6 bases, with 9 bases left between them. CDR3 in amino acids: CASTGAAEAFF. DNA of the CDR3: TGTGCCAGCACGGGGGCGGCTGAAGCTTTCTTT.